This TCR beta chain was identified in a study of chemoradiotherapy in HPV16-positive cancers. Across the whole study: Candidate HPV-specific clones and shared TCR motifs came from a couple of HPV16-positive patients. Study results and caveats: During treatment, candidate HPV-specific clones and E7-related motifs expanded in tumor.

Clones were read by immunoSEQ multiplex PCR, and TCRdb kept only the in-frame ones, dropping some. The top ten clones hold roughly 3.3% of a sample with around 53,000 clones, under 95% of them seen once. This clone was recorded once. No antigen is known for it. The CDR3 has 15 residues. Germline lookup yields CDR1 SGHRS and CDR2 YFSETQ. The V gene lost 3 bases and the J gene lost 7 bases, with 19 bases spanning the gap. The sequencing here drew on blood, taken from a patient who underwent chemoradiotherapy. The clonotype was recovered from a human donor with HPV-associated anogenital cancer. J is TRBJ1-2 and V is TRBV5-1; tentative D call: TRBD1 (5 bases). DNA of the CDR3: TGCGCCAGCAGCTGGAGGACATCGTCTAAAGTTGGCTACACCTTC. Its protein is CASSWRTSSKVGYTF.